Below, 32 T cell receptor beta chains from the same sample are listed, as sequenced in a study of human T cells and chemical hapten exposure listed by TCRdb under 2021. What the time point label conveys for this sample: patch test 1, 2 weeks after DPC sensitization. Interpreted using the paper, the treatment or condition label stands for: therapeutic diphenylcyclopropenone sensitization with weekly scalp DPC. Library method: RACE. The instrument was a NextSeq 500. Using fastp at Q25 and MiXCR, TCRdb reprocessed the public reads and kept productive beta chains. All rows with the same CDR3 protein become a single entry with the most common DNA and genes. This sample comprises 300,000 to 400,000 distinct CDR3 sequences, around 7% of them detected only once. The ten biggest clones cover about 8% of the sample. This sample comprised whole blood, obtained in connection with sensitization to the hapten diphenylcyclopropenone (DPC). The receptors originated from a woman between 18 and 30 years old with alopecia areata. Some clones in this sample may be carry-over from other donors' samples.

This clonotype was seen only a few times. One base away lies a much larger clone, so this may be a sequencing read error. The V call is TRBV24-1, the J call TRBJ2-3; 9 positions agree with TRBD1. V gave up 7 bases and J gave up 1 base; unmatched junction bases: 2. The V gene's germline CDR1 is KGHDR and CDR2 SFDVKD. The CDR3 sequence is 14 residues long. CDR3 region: CATSRDRGTDTQYF. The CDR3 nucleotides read TGTGCCACCAGCCGGGACAGGGGCACAGATACGCAGTATTTT.

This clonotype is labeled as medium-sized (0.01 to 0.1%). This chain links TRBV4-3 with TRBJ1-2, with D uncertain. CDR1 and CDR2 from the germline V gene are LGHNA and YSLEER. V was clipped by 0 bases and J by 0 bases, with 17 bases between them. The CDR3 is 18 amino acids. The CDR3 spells CASSQEAPGPRTNYGYTF. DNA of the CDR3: TGCGCCAGCAGCCAAGAAGCCCCGGGCCCTCGAACTAACTATGGCTACACCTTC.

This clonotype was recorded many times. The CDR3 bases are TGTGCCAGCAGCCCTTGGACTAGCGAGAACACCGGGGAGCTGTTTTTT. Its translation: CASSPWTSENTGELFF. The chain uses TRBV3-1 and TRBJ2-2; 9 bases fit TRBD2. The CDR3 is 16 amino acids. Looked up from germline, CDR1 is LGHDT and CDR2 is YNNKEL (reference sequence). Losses at the gene ends were 4 bases for V and 1 base for J; bases not matched to a gene: 4.

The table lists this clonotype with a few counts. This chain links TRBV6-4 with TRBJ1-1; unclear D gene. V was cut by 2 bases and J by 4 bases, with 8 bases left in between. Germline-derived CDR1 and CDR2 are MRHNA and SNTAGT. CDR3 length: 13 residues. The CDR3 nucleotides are TGTGCCAGCAGTGACGGGGAATCCACTGAAGCTTTCTTT. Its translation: CASSDGESTEAFF.

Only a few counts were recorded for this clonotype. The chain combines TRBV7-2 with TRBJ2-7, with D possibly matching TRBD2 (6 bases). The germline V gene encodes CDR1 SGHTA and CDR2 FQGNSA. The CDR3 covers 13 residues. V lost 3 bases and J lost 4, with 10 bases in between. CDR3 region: CASSFPGLYEQYF. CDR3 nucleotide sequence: TGTGCCAGCAGCTTTCCGGGACTTTACGAGCAGTACTTC.

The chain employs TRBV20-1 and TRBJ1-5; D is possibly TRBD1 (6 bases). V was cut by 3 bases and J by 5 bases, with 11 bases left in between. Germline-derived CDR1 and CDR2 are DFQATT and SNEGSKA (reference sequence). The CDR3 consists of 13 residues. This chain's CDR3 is CSASTGRDQPQHF. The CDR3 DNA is TGCAGTGCTAGCACAGGGAGGGATCAGCCCCAGCATTTT.

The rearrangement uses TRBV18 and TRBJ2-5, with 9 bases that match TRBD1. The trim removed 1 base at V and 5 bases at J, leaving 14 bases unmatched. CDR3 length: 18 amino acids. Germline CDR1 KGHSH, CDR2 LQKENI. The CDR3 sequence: CASSPLPPPQGALETQYF. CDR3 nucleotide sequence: TGTGCCAGCTCACCACTACCCCCCCCACAGGGGGCGTTGGAGACCCAGTACTTC. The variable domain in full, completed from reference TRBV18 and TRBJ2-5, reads NAGVMQNPRHLVRRRGQEARLRCSPMKGHSHVYWYRQLPEEGLKFMVYLQKENIIDESGMPKERFSAEFPKEGPSILRIQQVVRGDSAAYFCASSPLPPPQGALETQYFGPGTRLLVL.

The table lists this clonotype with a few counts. In DNA form, the CDR3 reads TGTGCCAGCAGTTACTCAGGGGGCTGGACTGAAGCTTTCTTT. Protein sequence: CASSYSGGWTEAFF. The rearrangement uses TRBV6-5 and TRBJ1-1; TRBD1 agrees at 7 bases. This CDR3 has 14 residues. The germline V gene has CDR1 MNHEY and CDR2 SVGAGI. The ends lost 0 bases at V and 5 bases at J; junction bases unmatched: 3.

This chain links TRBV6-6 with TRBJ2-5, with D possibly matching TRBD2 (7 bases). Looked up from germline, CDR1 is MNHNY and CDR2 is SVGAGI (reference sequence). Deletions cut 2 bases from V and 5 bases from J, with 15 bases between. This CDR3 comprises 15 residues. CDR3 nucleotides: TGTGCCAGCAGTTACATGGGCAGGGGAGGGGAGACCCAGTACTTC. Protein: CASSYMGRGGETQYF.

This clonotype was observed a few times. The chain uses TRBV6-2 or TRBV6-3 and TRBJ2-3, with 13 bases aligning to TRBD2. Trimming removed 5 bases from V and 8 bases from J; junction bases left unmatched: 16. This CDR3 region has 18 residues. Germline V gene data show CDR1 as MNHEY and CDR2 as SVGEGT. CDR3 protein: CASSTRTSGGLTIGTQYF. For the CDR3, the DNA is TGTGCCAGCAGTACCCGGACTAGCGGGGGATTAACAATCGGTACGCAGTATTTT.

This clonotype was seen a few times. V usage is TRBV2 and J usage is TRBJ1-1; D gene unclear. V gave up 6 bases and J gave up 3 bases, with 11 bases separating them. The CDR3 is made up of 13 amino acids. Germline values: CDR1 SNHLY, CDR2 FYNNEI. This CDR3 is CASRRERDTEAFF. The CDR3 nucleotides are TGTGCCAGCAGGCGGGAGAGGGACACTGAAGCTTTCTTT.

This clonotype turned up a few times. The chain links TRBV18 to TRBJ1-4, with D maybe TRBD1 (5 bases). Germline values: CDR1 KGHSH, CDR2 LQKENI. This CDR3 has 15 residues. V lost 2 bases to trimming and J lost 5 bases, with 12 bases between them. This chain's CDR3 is CASSPEDSPNEKLFF. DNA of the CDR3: TGTGCCAGCTCACCAGAAGACAGCCCCAATGAAAAACTGTTTTTT. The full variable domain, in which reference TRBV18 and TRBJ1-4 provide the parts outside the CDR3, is NAGVMQNPRHLVRRRGQEARLRCSPMKGHSHVYWYRQLPEEGLKFMVYLQKENIIDESGMPKERFSAEFPKEGPSILRIQQVVRGDSAAYFCASSPEDSPNEKLFFGSGTQLSVL.

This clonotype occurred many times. The CDR3 reads CASSSDHGLADTDTQYF. CDR3 in DNA: TGTGCCAGCAGTTCGGACCATGGACTAGCGGACACAGATACGCAGTATTTT. This rearrangement joins TRBV28 to TRBJ2-3, with 10 bases aligning to TRBD2. The CDR3 is 17 amino acids. V dropped 4 bases and J dropped 2; count of bases not matched to a gene: 9. CDR1 and CDR2 from the germline V gene are MDHEN and SYDVKM.

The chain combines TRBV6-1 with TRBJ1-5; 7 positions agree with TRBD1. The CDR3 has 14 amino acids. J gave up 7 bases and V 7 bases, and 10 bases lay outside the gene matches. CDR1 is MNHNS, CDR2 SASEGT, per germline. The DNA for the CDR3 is TGTGCCAGCAAGGGACAGTGGCTAGGGCAGCCCCAGCATTTT. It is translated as CASKGQWLGQPQHF.

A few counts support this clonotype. The CDR3 spells CASSWDRVGEQYF. For the CDR3, the DNA is TGTGCCAGCAGCTGGGACAGGGTGGGTGAGCAGTACTTC. The rearrangement joins TRBV7-6 to TRBJ2-7, with 9 bases lining up with TRBD1. The CDR3 loop spans 13 amino acids. J was trimmed by 7 bases and V by 4 bases; bases with no gene match: 5. Germline V gene sequence: CDR1 SGHVS, CDR2 FNYEAQ.

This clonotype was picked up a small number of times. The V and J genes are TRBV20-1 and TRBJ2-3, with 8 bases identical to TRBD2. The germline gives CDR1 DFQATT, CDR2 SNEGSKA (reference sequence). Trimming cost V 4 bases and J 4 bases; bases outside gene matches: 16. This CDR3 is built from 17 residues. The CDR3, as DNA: TGCAGTGCTACCGATACCGCCGGGACTAGTTACGCAGATACGCAGTATTTT. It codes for CSATDTAGTSYADTQYF.

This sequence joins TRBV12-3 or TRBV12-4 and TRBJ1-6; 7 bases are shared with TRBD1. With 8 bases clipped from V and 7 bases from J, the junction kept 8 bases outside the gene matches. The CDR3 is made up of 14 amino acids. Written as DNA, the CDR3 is TGTGCCAGCCCTCCGGGACAGCAGAATTCACCCCTCCACTTT. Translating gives CASPPGQQNSPLHF.

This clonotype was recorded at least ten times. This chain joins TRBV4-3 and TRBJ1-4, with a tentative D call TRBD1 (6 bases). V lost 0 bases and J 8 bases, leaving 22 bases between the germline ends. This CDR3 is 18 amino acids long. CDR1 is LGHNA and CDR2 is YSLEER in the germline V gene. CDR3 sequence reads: CASSQESPGGGPGEKLFF. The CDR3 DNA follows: TGCGCCAGCAGCCAAGAGAGCCCTGGGGGGGGCCCGGGGGAAAAACTGTTTTTT.

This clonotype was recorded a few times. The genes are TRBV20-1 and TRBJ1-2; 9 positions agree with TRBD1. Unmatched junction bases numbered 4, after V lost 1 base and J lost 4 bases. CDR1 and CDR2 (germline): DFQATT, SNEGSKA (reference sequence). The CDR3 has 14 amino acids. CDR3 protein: CSARVGQGLYGYTF. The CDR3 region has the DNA TGCAGTGCTAGAGTGGGACAGGGCCTCTATGGCTACACCTTC.

The CDR3 protein is CASSWDSNSPLHF. The CDR3 DNA reads as TGTGCCAGCAGTTGGGACAGCAATTCACCCCTCCACTTT. This chain links TRBV27 with TRBJ1-6, with 7 bases identical to TRBD1. V dropped 4 bases and J dropped 7; count of bases not matched to a gene: 1. This CDR3 is 13 amino acids long. Germline loops: CDR1 MNHEY, CDR2 SMNVEV (reference sequence).

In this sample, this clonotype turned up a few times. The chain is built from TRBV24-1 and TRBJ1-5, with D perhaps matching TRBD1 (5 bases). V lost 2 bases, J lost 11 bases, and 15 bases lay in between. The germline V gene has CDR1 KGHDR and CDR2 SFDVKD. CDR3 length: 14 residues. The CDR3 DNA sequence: TGTGCCACCAGTGATTCCGATCATGGGACGGCCCAGCATTTT. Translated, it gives CATSDSDHGTAQHF.

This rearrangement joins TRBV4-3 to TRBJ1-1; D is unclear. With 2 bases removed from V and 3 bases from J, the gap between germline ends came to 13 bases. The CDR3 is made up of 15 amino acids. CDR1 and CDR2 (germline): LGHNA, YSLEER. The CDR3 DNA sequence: TGCGCCAGCAGCCAACCTCCCCGGGTTCACACTGAAGCTTTCTTT. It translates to CASSQPPRVHTEAFF.

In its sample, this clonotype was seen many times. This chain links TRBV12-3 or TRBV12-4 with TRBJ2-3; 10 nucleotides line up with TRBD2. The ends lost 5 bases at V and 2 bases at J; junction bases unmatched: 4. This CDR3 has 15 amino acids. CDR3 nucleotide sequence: TGTGCCAGCAGTCCACTAGCGGGGCCCACAGATACGCAGTATTTT. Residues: CASSPLAGPTDTQYF.

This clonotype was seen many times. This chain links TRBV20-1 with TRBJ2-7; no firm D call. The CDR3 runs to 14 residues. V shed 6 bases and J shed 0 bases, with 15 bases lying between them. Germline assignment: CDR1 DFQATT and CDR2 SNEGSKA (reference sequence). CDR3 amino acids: CSAPEPEASYEQYF. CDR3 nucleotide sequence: TGCAGTGCCCCAGAGCCTGAGGCCTCCTACGAGCAGTACTTC.

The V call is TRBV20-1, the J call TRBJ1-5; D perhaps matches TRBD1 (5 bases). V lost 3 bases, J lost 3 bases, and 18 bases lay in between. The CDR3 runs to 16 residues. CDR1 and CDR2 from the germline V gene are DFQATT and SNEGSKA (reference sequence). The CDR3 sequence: CSARVQGRSFNQPQHF. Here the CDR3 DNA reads TGCAGTGCTAGGGTTCAGGGCAGAAGTTTCAATCAGCCCCAGCATTTT.

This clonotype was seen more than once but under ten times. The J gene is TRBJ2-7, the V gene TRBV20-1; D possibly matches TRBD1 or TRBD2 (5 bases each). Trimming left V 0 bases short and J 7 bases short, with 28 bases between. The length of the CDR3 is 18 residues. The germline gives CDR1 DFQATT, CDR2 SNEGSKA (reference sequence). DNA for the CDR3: TGCAGTGCTAGAGATCGAGACAGCACTGACTACCTTCTTAATGAGCAGTACTTC. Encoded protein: CSARDRDSTDYLLNEQYF.

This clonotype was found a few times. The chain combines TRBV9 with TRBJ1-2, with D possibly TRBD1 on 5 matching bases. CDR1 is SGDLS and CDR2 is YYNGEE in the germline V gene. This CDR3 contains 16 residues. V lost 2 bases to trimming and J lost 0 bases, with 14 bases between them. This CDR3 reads CASSVHGGTTNYGYTF. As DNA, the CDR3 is TGTGCCAGCAGCGTCCATGGGGGAACCACTAACTATGGCTACACCTTC.

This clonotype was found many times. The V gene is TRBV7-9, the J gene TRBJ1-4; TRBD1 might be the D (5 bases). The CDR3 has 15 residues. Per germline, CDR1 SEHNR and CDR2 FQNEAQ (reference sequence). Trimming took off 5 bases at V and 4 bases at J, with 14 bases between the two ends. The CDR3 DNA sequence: TGTGCCAGCAGCCCACTGGGGGACCATAATGAAAAACTGTTTTTT. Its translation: CASSPLGDHNEKLFF.

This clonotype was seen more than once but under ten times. The CDR3 DNA reads as TGTGCCAGCAGCCAAGGTGGGCAGGAAGCTTTCTTT. This gives the protein CASSQGGQEAFF. This chain links TRBV3-1 with TRBJ1-1, with D hard to call. CDR3 length: 12 amino acids. Germline V gene data show CDR1 as LGHDT and CDR2 as YNNKEL (reference sequence). Trimming took 1 base from V and 8 from J, leaving 8 bases between them.

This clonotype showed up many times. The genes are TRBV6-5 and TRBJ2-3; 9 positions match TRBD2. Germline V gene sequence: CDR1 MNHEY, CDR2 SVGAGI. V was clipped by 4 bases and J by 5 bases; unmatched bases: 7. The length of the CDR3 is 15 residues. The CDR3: CASSSSAGGRDTQYF. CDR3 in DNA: TGTGCCAGCAGTTCGTCAGCGGGGGGTAGAGATACGCAGTATTTT.

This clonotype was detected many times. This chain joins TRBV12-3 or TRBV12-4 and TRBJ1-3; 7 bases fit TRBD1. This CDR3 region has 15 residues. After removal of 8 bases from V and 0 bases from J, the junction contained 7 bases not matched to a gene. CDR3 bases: TGTGCCAGCGGCCCTACAGGGGCCTCTGGAAACACCATATATTTT. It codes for CASGPTGASGNTIYF.

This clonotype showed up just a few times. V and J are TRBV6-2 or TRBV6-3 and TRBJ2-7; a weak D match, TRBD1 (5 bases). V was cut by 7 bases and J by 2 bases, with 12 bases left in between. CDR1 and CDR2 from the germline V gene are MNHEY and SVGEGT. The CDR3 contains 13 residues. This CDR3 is CASTRAATYEQYF. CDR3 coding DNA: TGTGCCAGCACCAGGGCAGCAACCTACGAGCAGTACTTC.